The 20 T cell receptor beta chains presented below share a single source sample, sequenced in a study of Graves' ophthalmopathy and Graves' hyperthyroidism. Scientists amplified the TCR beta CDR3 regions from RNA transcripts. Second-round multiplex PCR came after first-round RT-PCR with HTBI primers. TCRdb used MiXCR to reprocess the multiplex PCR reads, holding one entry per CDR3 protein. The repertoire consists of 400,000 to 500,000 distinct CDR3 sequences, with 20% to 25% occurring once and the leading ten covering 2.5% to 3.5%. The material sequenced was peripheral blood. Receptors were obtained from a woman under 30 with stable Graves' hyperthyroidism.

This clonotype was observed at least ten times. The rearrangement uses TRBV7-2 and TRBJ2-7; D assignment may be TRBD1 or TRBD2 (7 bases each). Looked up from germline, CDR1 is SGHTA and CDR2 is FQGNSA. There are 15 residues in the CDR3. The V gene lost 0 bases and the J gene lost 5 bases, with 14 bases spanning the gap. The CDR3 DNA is TGTGCCAGCAGCTTAGCTCCCAGGGGGGGCGACGAGCAGTACTTC. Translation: CASSLAPRGGDEQYF. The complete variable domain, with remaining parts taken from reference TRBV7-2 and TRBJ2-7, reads GAGVSQSPSNKVTEKGKDVELRCDPISGHTALYWYRQSLGQGLEFLIYFQGNSAPDKSGLPSDRFSAERTGGSVSTLTIQRTQQEDSAVYLCASSLAPRGGDEQYFGPGTRLTVT.

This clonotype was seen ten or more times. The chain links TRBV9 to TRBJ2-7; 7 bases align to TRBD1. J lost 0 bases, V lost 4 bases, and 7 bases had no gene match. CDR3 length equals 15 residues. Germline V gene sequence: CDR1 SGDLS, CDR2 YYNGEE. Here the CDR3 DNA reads TGTGCCAGCAGCCCAATCCGGGACAGCTCCTACGAGCAGTACTTC. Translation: CASSPIRDSSYEQYF.

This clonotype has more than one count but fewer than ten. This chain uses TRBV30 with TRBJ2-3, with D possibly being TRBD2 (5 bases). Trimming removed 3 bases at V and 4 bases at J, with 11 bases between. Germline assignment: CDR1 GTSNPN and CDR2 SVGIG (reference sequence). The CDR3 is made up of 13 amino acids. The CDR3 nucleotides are TGTGCCTGGAGGCTACGGGGATCAGATACGCAGTATTTT. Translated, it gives CAWRLRGSDTQYF.

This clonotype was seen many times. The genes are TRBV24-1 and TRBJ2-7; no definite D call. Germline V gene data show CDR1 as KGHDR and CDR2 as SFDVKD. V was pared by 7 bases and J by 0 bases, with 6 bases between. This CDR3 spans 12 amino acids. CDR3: CATRGSSYEQYF. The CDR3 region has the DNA TGTGCCACCAGGGGTAGCTCCTACGAGCAGTACTTC.

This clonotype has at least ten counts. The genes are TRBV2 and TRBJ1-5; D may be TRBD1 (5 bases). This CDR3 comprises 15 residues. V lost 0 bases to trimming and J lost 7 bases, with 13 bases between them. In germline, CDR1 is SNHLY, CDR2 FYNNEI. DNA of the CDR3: TGTGCCAGCAGTGAAGCGCTTCGGGGCTTGCAGCCCCAGCATTTT. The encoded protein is CASSEALRGLQPQHF.

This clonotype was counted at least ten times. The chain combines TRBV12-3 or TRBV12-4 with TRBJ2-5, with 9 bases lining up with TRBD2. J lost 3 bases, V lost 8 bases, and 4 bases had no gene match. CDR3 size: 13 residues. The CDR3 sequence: CASGSGSEETQYF. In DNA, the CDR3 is TGTGCCAGCGGTAGCGGGAGTGAAGAGACCCAGTACTTC.

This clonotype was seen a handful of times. CDR3 residues: CASSYGTVSGNTIYF. In DNA form, the CDR3 reads TGTGCCAGCAGTTACGGGACGGTCTCTGGAAACACCATATATTTT. The rearrangement uses TRBV6-5 and TRBJ1-3, with a weak D call TRBD1 (5 bases). The ends were cut back, 2 bases at V and 0 bases at J, with 8 bases in the middle. This CDR3 is 15 amino acids long. Germline V gives CDR1 MNHEY, CDR2 SVGAGI.

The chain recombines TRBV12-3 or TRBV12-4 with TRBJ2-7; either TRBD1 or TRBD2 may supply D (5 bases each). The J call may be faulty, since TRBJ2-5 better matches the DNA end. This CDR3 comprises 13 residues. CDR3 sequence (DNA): TGTGCCAGCCGGGGCATATCTGGGGAGACCCAGTACTTC. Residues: CASRGISGETQYF.

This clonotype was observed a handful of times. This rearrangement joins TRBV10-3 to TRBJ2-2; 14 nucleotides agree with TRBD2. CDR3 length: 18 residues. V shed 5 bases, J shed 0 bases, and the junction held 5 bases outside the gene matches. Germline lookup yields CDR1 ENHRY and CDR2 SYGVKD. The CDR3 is CAISPGTSGRPNTGELFF. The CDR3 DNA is TGTGCCATCAGTCCCGGGACTAGCGGGAGACCGAACACCGGGGAGCTGTTTTTT.

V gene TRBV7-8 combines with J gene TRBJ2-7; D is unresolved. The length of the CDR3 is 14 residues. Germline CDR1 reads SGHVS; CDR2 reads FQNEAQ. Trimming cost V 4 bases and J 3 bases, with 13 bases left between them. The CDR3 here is CASSSLGNVYEQYF. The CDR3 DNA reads TGTGCCAGCAGCTCTTTGGGAAATGTCTACGAGCAGTACTTC.

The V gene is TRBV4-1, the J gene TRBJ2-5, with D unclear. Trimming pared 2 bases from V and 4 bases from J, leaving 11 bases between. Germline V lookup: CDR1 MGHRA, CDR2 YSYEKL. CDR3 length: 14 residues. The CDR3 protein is CASSQSPVIETQYF. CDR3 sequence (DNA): TGCGCCAGCAGCCAATCCCCTGTTATAGAGACCCAGTACTTC.

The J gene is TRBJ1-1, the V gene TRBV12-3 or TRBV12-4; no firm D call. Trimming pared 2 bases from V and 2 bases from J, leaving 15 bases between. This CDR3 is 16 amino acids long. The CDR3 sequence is CASSLRRGGGNTEAFF. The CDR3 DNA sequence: TGTGCCAGCAGTTTAAGAAGAGGAGGCGGAAACACTGAAGCTTTCTTT.

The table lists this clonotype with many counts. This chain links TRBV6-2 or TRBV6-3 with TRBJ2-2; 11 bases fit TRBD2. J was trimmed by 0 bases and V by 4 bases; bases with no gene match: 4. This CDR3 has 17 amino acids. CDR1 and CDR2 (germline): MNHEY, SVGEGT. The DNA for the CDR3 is TGTGCCAGCAGTTCCGGGACTAGCGGAACGAACACCGGGGAGCTGTTTTTT. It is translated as CASSSGTSGTNTGELFF.

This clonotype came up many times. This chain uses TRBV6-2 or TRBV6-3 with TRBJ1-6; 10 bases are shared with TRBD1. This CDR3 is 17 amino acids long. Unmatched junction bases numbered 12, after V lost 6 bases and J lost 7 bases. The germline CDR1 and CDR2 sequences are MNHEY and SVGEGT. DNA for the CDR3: TGTGCCAGCAGACCGGACTGGGGGACAGGGGACAATTCACCCCTCCACTTT. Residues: CASRPDWGTGDNSPLHF.

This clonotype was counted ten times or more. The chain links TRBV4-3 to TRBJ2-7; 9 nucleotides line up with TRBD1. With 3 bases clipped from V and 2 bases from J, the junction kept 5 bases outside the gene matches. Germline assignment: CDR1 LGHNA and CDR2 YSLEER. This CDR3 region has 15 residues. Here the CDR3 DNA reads TGCGCCAGCAGCCAGGAGGGACAGGGAACCTACGAGCAGTACTTC. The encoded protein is CASSQEGQGTYEQYF.

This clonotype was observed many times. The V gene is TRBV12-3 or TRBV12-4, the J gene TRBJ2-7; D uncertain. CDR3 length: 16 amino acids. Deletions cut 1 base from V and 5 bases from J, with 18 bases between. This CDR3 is CASSLVPPPRPNEQYF. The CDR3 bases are TGTGCCAGCAGTTTAGTTCCACCTCCAAGGCCGAACGAGCAGTACTTC.

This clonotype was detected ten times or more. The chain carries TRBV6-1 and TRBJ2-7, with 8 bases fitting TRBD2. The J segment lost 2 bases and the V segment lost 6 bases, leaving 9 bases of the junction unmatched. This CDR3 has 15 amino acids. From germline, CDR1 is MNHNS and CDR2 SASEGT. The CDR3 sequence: CASRESSGAAYEQYF. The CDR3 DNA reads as TGTGCCAGCAGGGAGAGTAGCGGGGCCGCCTACGAGCAGTACTTC.

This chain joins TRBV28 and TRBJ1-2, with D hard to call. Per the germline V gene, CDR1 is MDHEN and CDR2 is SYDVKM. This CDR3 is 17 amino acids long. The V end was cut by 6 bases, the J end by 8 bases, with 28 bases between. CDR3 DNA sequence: TGTGCCAGCAGCCGACCCCTAGAGGTCTCCATGAAGGAGGGCTACACCTTC. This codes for CASSRPLEVSMKEGYTF.

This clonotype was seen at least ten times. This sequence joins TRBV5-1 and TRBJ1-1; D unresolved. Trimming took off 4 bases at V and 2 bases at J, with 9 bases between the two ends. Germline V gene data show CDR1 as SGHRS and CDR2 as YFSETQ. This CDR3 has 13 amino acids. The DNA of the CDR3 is TGCGCCAGCAGCGGGCCGTCAAACACTGAAGCTTTCTTT. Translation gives CASSGPSNTEAFF.

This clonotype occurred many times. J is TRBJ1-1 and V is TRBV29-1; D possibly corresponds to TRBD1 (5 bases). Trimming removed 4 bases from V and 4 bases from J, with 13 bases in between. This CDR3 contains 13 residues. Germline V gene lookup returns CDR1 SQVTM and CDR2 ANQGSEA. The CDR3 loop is CSVGGDGITEAFF. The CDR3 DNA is TGCAGCGTTGGGGGGGATGGGATCACTGAAGCTTTCTTT.